Below, 16 T cell receptor beta chains from the same sample are listed, as sequenced in a study of Ad26.COV2.S vaccination and SARS-CoV-2 variants. The repertoire was sequenced with immunoSEQ multiplex PCR; TCRdb's copy has only in-frame clones and lacks some. The sample shows about 440,000 clones, around 88% of them seen only once. As for treatment: 15 to 20 received Ad26.COV2.S at low or high dose, single or two shots; several received placebo; per-sample allocation not given. It was on day 63 after the first vaccine or placebo injection that samples were taken. The material was peripheral blood, obtained in a trial of Ad26.COV2.S vaccine versus placebo. These receptors were collected from a person between 18 and 65 years old who received the Ad26.COV2.S COVID-19 vaccine or a placebo.

This chain links TRBV28 with TRBJ2-3; D may be TRBD2 (6 bases). Between the trimmed V and J ends, which lost 4 bases and 2 bases, there was a span of 22 bases. The germline V gene encodes CDR1 MDHEN and CDR2 SYDVKM. The CDR3 covers 18 residues. CDR3 sequence reads: CASSSISTRFTPTDTQYF. The CDR3 DNA is TGTGCCAGCAGTTCCATCTCGACTAGATTTACACCCACAGATACGCAGTATTTT.

The chain has TRBV7-2 and TRBJ2-1; 14 bases line up with TRBD2. The CDR3 contains 16 residues. V lost 4 bases to trimming and J lost 11 bases; unmatched junction nucleotides: 10. Germline V CDR1 and CDR2: SGHTA, FQGNSA. The CDR3 is CASSSLRTSGRSKQFF. DNA for the CDR3: TGTGCCAGCAGCTCGCTTCGGACTAGCGGGAGGAGTAAGCAGTTCTTC.

The chain recombines TRBV5-8 with TRBJ2-3; a possible D gene is TRBD1 (5 bases). The CDR3 runs 16 residues. V was cut by 0 bases and J by 6 bases, with 17 bases left in between. Per germline, CDR1 SGHTS and CDR2 YDEGEE. The CDR3 region is CASSLGVREGSDTQYF. The CDR3 DNA is TGTGCCAGCAGCTTGGGGGTCAGGGAAGGGTCGGATACGCAGTATTTT. The full variable domain, completed using reference TRBV5-8 and TRBJ2-3, is EAGVTQSPTHLIKTRGQQATLRCSPISGHTSVYWYQQALGLGLQFLLWYDEGEERNRGNFPPRFSGRQFPNYSSELNVNALELEDSALYLCASSLGVREGSDTQYFGPGTRLTVL.

The table lists this clone with a count of one. The gene calls are TRBV5-1 and TRBJ2-2; maybe TRBD1 (5 bases). The CDR3 totals 14 residues. The ends were cut back, 0 bases at V and 6 bases at J, with 9 bases in the middle. Germline CDR1 SGHRS, CDR2 YFSETQ. Written as DNA, the CDR3 is TGCGCCAGCAGCTTGGACGTAGGGGCCGGGGAGCTGTTTTTT. This gives the protein CASSLDVGAGELFF.

This clone was recorded only once. This chain uses TRBV19 with TRBJ2-1; no definite D call. The V gene lost 10 bases and the J gene lost 0 bases, with 13 bases spanning the gap. This CDR3 has 14 residues. The germline V gene has CDR1 LNHDA and CDR2 SQIVND (reference sequence). The CDR3 DNA reads as TGTGCCACCAAACGGCTCCTCTCCTACAATGAGCAGTTCTTC. Its translation: CATKRLLSYNEQFF.

The V and J genes are TRBV30 and TRBJ2-1, with D perhaps matching TRBD2 (7 bases). The length of the CDR3 is 16 residues. Germline V gives CDR1 GTSNPN, CDR2 SVGIG (reference sequence). V was clipped by 1 base and J by 7 bases, with 20 bases between them. As DNA, the CDR3 is TGTGCCTGGAGTGAGGGGGTTGCGGGAGTCTGGAATGAGCAGTTCTTC. Residues: CAWSEGVAGVWNEQFF.

The chain recombines TRBV5-6 with TRBJ1-6; TRBD1 agrees at 8 bases. V shed 4 bases and J 9 bases; nucleotides not matched to a gene: 3. CDR3 size: 13 residues. From germline, CDR1 is SGHDT and CDR2 YYEEEE. For the CDR3, the DNA is TGTGCCAGCAGCAAGACAGGGGTTTCACCCCTCCACTTT. This gives the protein CASSKTGVSPLHF.

The chain uses TRBV24-1 and TRBJ1-1; 11 bases match TRBD1. The trim removed 3 bases at V and 5 bases at J, leaving 4 bases unmatched. CDR1 and CDR2 from the germline V gene are KGHDR and SFDVKD. The CDR3 runs 15 residues. Written as DNA, the CDR3 is TGTGCCACCAGTGATCCCGGGACAGGGGGAACTGAAGCTTTCTTT. This gives the protein CATSDPGTGGTEAFF.

A few counts support this clone. The CDR3 DNA is TGCGCCAGCAGCTTGGTCGCGGTTGATCTAGGCTACGAGCAGTACTTC. Protein: CASSLVAVDLGYEQYF. The chain couples TRBV5-1 to TRBJ2-7; D is uncertain. CDR1 and CDR2 (germline): SGHRS, YFSETQ. There are 16 residues in the CDR3. The V end lost 0 bases, the J end lost 3 bases, and 16 bases lay between the germline ends.

The table lists this clone with a few counts. J is TRBJ1-5 and V is TRBV14; D not resolved. This CDR3 has 13 residues. Between the trimmed V and J ends, which lost 0 bases and 6 bases, there was a span of 6 bases. Germline CDR1 reads SGHDN; CDR2 reads FVKESK. The CDR3 DNA reads TGTGCCAGCAGCCAAGATCTAATTCAGCCCCAGCATTTT. Encoded protein: CASSQDLIQPQHF.

This clone was found a few times. The chain joins TRBV6-2 or TRBV6-3 to TRBJ1-1, with D possibly TRBD1 on 6 matching bases. Deletions cut 2 bases from V and 1 base from J, with 11 bases between. Germline loops: CDR1 MNHEY, CDR2 SVGEGT. The CDR3 runs to 15 residues. CDR3 sequence reads: CASSYNPTGNTEAFF. The CDR3 DNA reads as TGTGCCAGCAGTTACAACCCGACAGGGAACACTGAAGCTTTCTTT.

The gene calls are TRBV10-3 and TRBJ2-4; D is perhaps TRBD2 (5 bases). Germline CDR1 is ENHRY and CDR2 is SYGVKD. Between the trimmed V and J ends, which lost 5 bases and 5 bases, there was a span of 16 bases. This CDR3 is 15 amino acids long. The CDR3 reads CAISRSGKPQNIQYF. The CDR3 nucleotides read TGTGCCATCAGTAGAAGCGGAAAGCCTCAAAACATTCAGTACTTC.

The rearrangement uses TRBV27 and TRBJ1-1; unclear D gene. This CDR3 is 14 amino acids long. The V end was cut by 3 bases, the J end by 4 bases, with 12 bases between. CDR1 and CDR2 from the germline V gene are MNHEY and SMNVEV (reference sequence). The CDR3 is CASSLGSGSTEAFF. Here the CDR3 DNA reads TGTGCCAGCAGTTTGGGCTCTGGGAGCACTGAAGCTTTCTTT.

The chain is built from TRBV18 and TRBJ2-7, with 9 positions matching TRBD1. The V and J ends lost 6 bases and 2 bases, in that order; junction bases with no gene match: 11. This CDR3 region has 16 residues. Germline assignment: CDR1 KGHSH and CDR2 LQKENI. The chain's CDR3 is CASSQRAGTGPYEQYF. The CDR3 nucleotides read TGTGCCAGCTCGCAAAGGGCTGGGACAGGGCCCTACGAGCAGTACTTC.

V and J are TRBV2 and TRBJ2-5; unclear D gene. This CDR3 spans 15 amino acids. V lost 2 bases and J lost 5, with 15 bases in between. Germline CDR1 is SNHLY and CDR2 is FYNNEI. CDR3: CASSESPRMAETQYF. The CDR3 DNA is TGTGCCAGCAGTGAATCCCCGAGAATGGCGGAGACCCAGTACTTC.

The genes are TRBV5-8 and TRBJ2-1, with TRBD2 matching 10 bases. CDR1 is SGHTS, CDR2 YDEGEE, per germline. The ends lost 6 bases at V and 4 bases at J; junction bases unmatched: 10. The CDR3 contains 16 residues. The CDR3 DNA is TGTGCCAGCACCCAAACCGGGACTAGCGCTTACAATGAGCAGTTCTTC. Amino acids: CASTQTGTSAYNEQFF.